Sequencing of this T cell receptor (beta chain) was carried out in a study of T cell responses to AZD1222 COVID-19 vaccine listed by TCRdb under 2021. Some background on the complete study: AZD1222 recipients given second doses at about 4 weeks or at about 12 weeks were pooled, since spike-specific TCR depth and breadth were not found to differ between the two schedules. TCR sequencing was performed for more than 230 trial participants, of whom around 210 were given two doses of AZD1222 and 26 were given two doses of MenACWY control vaccine. Trial participants were enrolled by age into subgroups of 18-55, 56-69 and 70-plus years, and 148, 28 and 57 TCR-sequenced participants, respectively, were included in these subgroups. Broader findings and caveats from the paper: Conclusions about previously exposed vaccinees are limited because only six or seven AZD1222 recipients were SARS-CoV-2 seropositive at baseline. The whole spike protein was spanned by vaccine-associated CD4 TCRs, and dominant responses were seen in regions 160-218 and 743-854. In the small 56-69-year group, the increase in depth fell short of significance, most likely because of low power. After two AZD1222 doses, both the breadth and the depth of spike-specific TCRs were significantly higher than at day 0 and than in MenACWY recipients. Most participants were white British and females outnumbered males, and the authors suggested that clonal diversity may have been underestimated. Because no day 14 peak-response samples were available, the repertoires could be characterized only after the peak T cell response. Nearly half of unique spike-specific TCRs reportedly recognized epitopes outside regions mutated in the B.1.351 and B.1.1.7 variants.

The label giving this sample's time point can be read as: baseline before first vaccination. The vaccinee samples were drawn from two UK trials, COV001 and COV002, one of which was a single-blind randomized controlled phase 2/3 trial testing AZD1222 (ChAdOx1 nCoV-19) in healthy adults. For TCRbeta chain sequencing, PBMC samples from trial participants were taken at day 0 and at day 28 after the second dose. The CDR3 regions of human TCRbeta chains were analyzed by immunosequencing. As for how the authors treated the data: TCRs in the repertoires were compared against a reference library of SARS-CoV-2-specific TCRs that had been generated with the MIRA antigen-specificity platform. Breadth was defined as the fraction of unique TCRs that were SARS-CoV-2-associated. Depth was defined as the fraction of total T cells that were SARS-CoV-2-associated. Each spike-specific TCR was assigned to its reactive spike region and to a CD4 or CD8 class using the MIRA data. Log10-transformed breadth and depth values were compared by one-way ANOVA with Sidak's multiple comparisons tests. The immuneACCESS repertoire file appears here via TCRdb, limited to in-frame rearrangements. These files lack a portion of the clones; in checked studies, under half of the deficit traces to unresolved V genes, and the cause of the others is not known. V and J calls and clone size come straight from that table; D and trimming were deduced from the DNA. Here the sample has approximately 120,000 clones; 90% occur a single time. The ten largest clones add up to 7.2% of the sample.

Its CDR3 holds 15 amino acids, cysteine through phenylalanine. Kept here is only the CDR3 DNA, which spans 45 bases and is read in frame from base 1. Looking up the germline V gene (reference sequence) yields CDR1 LGHDT and CDR2 YNNKEL. V trim: 2 bases; J trim: 5 bases; unmatched bases: 8. As concerns this clone: The target of this receptor is not known. Within one base of it there is no much larger clone, and no base qualities were kept.

Sequencing used peripheral blood, obtained on day 0 of AZD1222 vaccination. The receptor was derived from an adult in good health. Rearrangement joined TRBV3-1 (or the pseudogene TRBV3-2) to TRBJ2-5, with 7 bases matching TRBD2. The CDR3 has the sequence CASSQTPGAGETQYF. At the DNA level, the sequence is TGTGCCAGCAGCCAAACCCCGGGAGCGGGGGAGACCCAGTACTTC.